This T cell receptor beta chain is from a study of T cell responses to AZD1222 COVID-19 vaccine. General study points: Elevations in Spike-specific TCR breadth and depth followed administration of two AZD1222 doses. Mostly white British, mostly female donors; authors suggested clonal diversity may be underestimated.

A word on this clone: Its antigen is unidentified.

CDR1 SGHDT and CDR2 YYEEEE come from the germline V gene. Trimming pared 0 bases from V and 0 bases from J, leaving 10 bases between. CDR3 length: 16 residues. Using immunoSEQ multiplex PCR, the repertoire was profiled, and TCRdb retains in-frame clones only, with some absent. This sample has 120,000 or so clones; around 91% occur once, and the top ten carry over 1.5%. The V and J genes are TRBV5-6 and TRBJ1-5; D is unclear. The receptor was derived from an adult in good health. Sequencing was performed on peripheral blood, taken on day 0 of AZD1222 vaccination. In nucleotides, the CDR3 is TGTGCCAGCAGCTTGGGATCCTTTTATAGCAATCAGCCCCAGCATTTT. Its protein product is CASSLGSFYSNQPQHF.